A single sample gave rise to the 27 T cell receptor beta chains below, sequenced in a study of beta chain features in type 1 diabetes. As every portion of the isolated RNA was reverse transcribed, the sequencing read expressed TCRB transcripts. The assay was immunoSEQ multiplex PCR, and TCRdb's table has in-frame clones only and misses some. The sample lists approximately 280,000 clones, about 15% occurring once. The antigens for these receptors are not known. Points from the study as a whole: TCRB CDR3 length was moderately but significantly reduced in all four CD4+ subsets of Type 1 diabetes patients.

The sequenced sample was naive CD4+ T cells from blood. These TCRs come from a man aged 18 to 29 with type 1 diabetes.

V usage is TRBV29-1 and J usage is TRBJ2-3; 8 bases are shared with TRBD1. Germline CDR1 and CDR2: SQVTM and ANQGSEA. This CDR3 is 14 amino acids long. V was clipped by 4 bases and J by 4 bases; unmatched bases: 7. The CDR3 DNA reads as TGCAGCGTTGTCAGGGGGCGCGGGGCAGATACGCAGTATTTT. Its protein is CSVVRGRGADTQYF.

There are a few counts of this clone. The V and J genes are TRBV30 and TRBJ1-4, with 7 positions matching TRBD1. Germline V gene lookup returns CDR1 GTSNPN and CDR2 SVGIG (reference sequence). Losses at the gene ends were 1 base for V and 8 bases for J; bases not matched to a gene: 7. The CDR3 has 14 residues. The CDR3 region has the DNA TGTGCCTGGAGTGGGGGACAGAAGCGGGAAAAACTGTTTTTT. Residues: CAWSGGQKREKLFF.

This clone was detected only a few times. This chain connects TRBV7-2 to TRBJ2-3; tentatively, D is TRBD1 (5 bases). V was cut by 1 base and J by 4 bases, with 24 bases left in between. Germline CDR1 reads SGHTA; CDR2 reads FQGNSA. The CDR3 has 19 residues. CDR3 loop: CASSLVGAQGAGISDTQYF. In DNA form, the CDR3 reads TGTGCCAGCAGCTTAGTAGGAGCCCAGGGCGCTGGGATTTCAGATACGCAGTATTTT.

The chain is built from TRBV10-3 and TRBJ2-3; D uncertain. CDR1 is ENHRY and CDR2 is SYGVKD in the germline V gene. The V and J ends lost 5 bases and 2 bases respectively, with 11 bases between them. The CDR3 has 14 amino acids. CDR3: CAISRLWATDTQYF. CDR3 bases: TGTGCCATCAGTCGCCTTTGGGCCACAGATACGCAGTATTTT.

In its sample, this clone was seen a few times. This chain links TRBV7-9 with TRBJ1-2; D is perhaps TRBD1 (5 bases). The germline V gene encodes CDR1 SEHNR and CDR2 FQNEAQ (reference sequence). The CDR3 totals 13 residues. Deletions cut 6 bases from V and 4 bases from J, with 12 bases between. The CDR3 loop is CASRRTGTYGYTF. CDR3 DNA: TGTGCCAGCAGGAGAACAGGAACCTATGGCTACACCTTC.

This chain links TRBV5-4 with TRBJ2-7; TRBD1 matches 7 bases. Looked up from germline, CDR1 is SGHNT and CDR2 is YYREEE (reference sequence). The CDR3 runs to 14 residues. V shed 4 bases, J shed 3 bases, and the junction held 7 bases outside the gene matches. Here the CDR3 reads CASSQYQGVYEQYF. For the CDR3, the DNA is TGTGCCAGCAGCCAATATCAGGGGGTCTACGAGCAGTACTTC. Full variable domain (rest looked up from reference TRBV5-4 and TRBJ2-7): ETGVTQSPTHLIKTRGQQVTLRCSSQSGHNTVSWYQQALGQGPQFIFQYYREEENGRGNFPPRFSGLQFPNYSSELNVNALELDDSALYLCASSQYQGVYEQYFGPGTRLTVT.

This clone was detected a few times. V gene TRBV28 combines with J gene TRBJ2-7; 9 bases are a match to TRBD2. The CDR3 is 14 amino acids. Germline values: CDR1 MDHEN, CDR2 SYDVKM. The junction had 7 bases not matched to a gene; V was cut back by 7 bases and J by 3 bases. CDR3 loop: CASTIAGARYEQYF. The CDR3 nucleotides read TGTGCCAGCACCATAGCGGGAGCCCGCTACGAGCAGTACTTC.

This clone has just a few counts. This chain links TRBV30 with TRBJ2-5; D unclear. V gave up 5 bases and J gave up 4 bases, with 8 bases separating them. There are 11 residues in the CDR3. The germline CDR1 and CDR2 sequences are GTSNPN and SVGIG (reference sequence). The chain's CDR3 is CAWELGETQYF. The CDR3 nucleotides read TGTGCCTGGGAGCTCGGAGAGACCCAGTACTTC.

The CDR3, as DNA: TGTGCCACCAGCCAATGGGGTAAAGTGGAGGAATATGGCTACACCTTC. Its translation: CATSQWGKVEEYGYTF. The chain combines TRBV15 with TRBJ1-2, with D uncertain. Trimming shortened V by 5 bases and J by 5 bases, and 21 bases separated the two germline ends. CDR3 length: 16 amino acids. Germline V lookup: CDR1 LNHNV, CDR2 YYDKDF (reference sequence).

The chain has TRBV4-1 and TRBJ1-2, with a possible D match to TRBD1 (6 bases). The CDR3 contains 15 residues. Deletions cut 4 bases from V and 4 bases from J, with 16 bases between. Germline V lookup: CDR1 MGHRA, CDR2 YSYEKL. CDR3 sequence reads: CASSRGPRAGYGYTF. The DNA of the CDR3 is TGCGCCAGCAGCCGGGGGCCCAGAGCTGGCTATGGCTACACCTTC.

V gene TRBV27 combines with J gene TRBJ2-3; TRBD2 aligns across 7 bases. V trimming: 4 bases; J trimming: 4 bases; junction bases outside the gene matches: 5. Germline CDR1 and CDR2: MNHEY and SMNVEV (reference sequence). This CDR3 is 14 amino acids long. This CDR3 reads CASSSGLRADTQYF. In nucleotides, the CDR3 is TGTGCCAGCAGTTCGGGACTAAGGGCAGATACGCAGTATTTT.

This clone was picked up a small number of times. Different DNA sequences within this sample yield the same CDR3. J is TRBJ1-5 and V is TRBV30; no firm D call. Germline V gene sequence: CDR1 GTSNPN, CDR2 SVGIG (reference sequence). The CDR3 is made up of 14 amino acids. Deletions cut 0 bases from V and 4 bases from J, with 10 bases between. The CDR3 reads CAWSVLGGNQPQHF. The DNA of the CDR3 is TGTGCCTGGAGTGTACTTGGAGGTAATCAGCCCCAGCATTTT.

The CDR3 nucleotides read TGTGCCAGCTCACCCGACGGAGCCTACGAGCAGTACTTC. Amino acids: CASSPDGAYEQYF. This chain connects TRBV18 to TRBJ2-7; D is uncertain. The germline gives CDR1 KGHSH, CDR2 LQKENI. Trimming cost V 3 bases and J 2 bases, with 8 bases left between them. The CDR3 length is 13 residues.

This rearrangement joins TRBV30 to TRBJ1-2; D remains unclear. The CDR3 contains 13 residues. Trimming shortened V by 0 bases and J by 3 bases, and 8 bases separated the two germline ends. The germline gives CDR1 GTSNPN, CDR2 SVGIG (reference sequence). CDR3 loop: CAWSVPGYYGYTF. The CDR3 bases are TGTGCCTGGAGTGTACCGGGATACTATGGCTACACCTTC.

The V gene is TRBV19, the J gene TRBJ2-1; 7 bases line up with TRBD2. CDR1 and CDR2 (germline): LNHDA, SQIVND (reference sequence). CDR3 length equals 15 residues. With 5 bases clipped from V and 4 bases from J, the junction kept 8 bases outside the gene matches. The CDR3 nucleotides are TGTGCCAGTAGTTCCATGGGGGGGATTTACAATGAGCAGTTCTTC. Its protein product is CASSSMGGIYNEQFF.

V gene TRBV19 combines with J gene TRBJ1-5; D gene uncertain. V lost 5 bases and J lost 6, with 11 bases in between. Germline CDR1 and CDR2: LNHDA and SQIVND (reference sequence). The length of the CDR3 is 13 residues. CDR3 bases: TGTGCCAGTAGTTATAACGAGGGTCAGCCCCAGCATTTT. Residues: CASSYNEGQPQHF. Filled out from reference TRBV19 and TRBJ1-5, the complete variable domain reads DGGITQSPKYLFRKEGQNVTLSCEQNLNHDAMYWYRQDPGQGLRLIYYSQIVNDFQKGDIAEGYSVSREKKESFPLTVTSAQKNPTAFYLCASSYNEGQPQHFGDGTRLSIL.

This clone was counted only a few times. V is TRBV18 and J is TRBJ2-2; the D gene is possibly TRBD2 (5 bases). The CDR3 loop spans 15 amino acids. V was pared by 3 bases and J by 0 bases, with 8 bases between. Germline V CDR1 and CDR2: KGHSH, LQKENI. CDR3 DNA sequence: TGTGCCAGCTCACCGGACTTATCGAACACCGGGGAGCTGTTTTTT. Amino acids: CASSPDLSNTGELFF.

This chain connects TRBV9 to TRBJ2-2; TRBD2 matches at 8 bases. From germline, CDR1 is SGDLS and CDR2 YYNGEE. With V trimmed by 4 bases and J by 0 bases, 8 bases remained unmatched. The length of the CDR3 is 17 residues. For the CDR3, the DNA is TGTGCCAGCAGCCCCCGAGGCGGGGGGCCGAACACCGGGGAGCTGTTTTTT. It encodes CASSPRGGGPNTGELFF.

This clone was detected only a few times. V is TRBV5-1 and J is TRBJ1-1; D is possibly TRBD1 (5 bases). V was cut by 2 bases and J by 4 bases, with 9 bases left in between. There are 13 residues in the CDR3. Per the germline V gene, CDR1 is SGHRS and CDR2 is YFSETQ. Here the CDR3 reads CASSFQGSTEAFF. The CDR3 DNA is TGCGCCAGCAGCTTCCAGGGTAGCACTGAAGCTTTCTTT.

In its sample, this clone was seen a few times. The chain employs TRBV29-1 and TRBJ2-3, with TRBD2 identical over 10 bases. Unmatched junction bases numbered 3, after V lost 6 bases and J lost 3 bases. CDR1 and CDR2 from the germline V gene are SQVTM and ANQGSEA. The CDR3 sequence is 13 residues long. Written as DNA, the CDR3 is TGCAGCGTAGCGGGAGGGCCGACAGATACGCAGTATTTT. Translated, it gives CSVAGGPTDTQYF.

The chain has TRBV28 and TRBJ2-7; possible D gene TRBD1, 6 bases. Trimming pared 2 bases from V and 6 bases from J, leaving 14 bases between. The CDR3 is 14 residues long. Germline V gives CDR1 MDHEN, CDR2 SYDVKM. The CDR3 bases are TGTGCCAGCAGTTTACCGAGACAGGATACCGAGCAGTACTTC. Translated: CASSLPRQDTEQYF.

The chain carries TRBV5-1 and TRBJ2-3; D not resolved. The germline gives CDR1 SGHRS, CDR2 YFSETQ. The germline V and J ends were trimmed by 0 bases and 5 bases, with 10 bases remaining between them. The CDR3 length is 14 residues. CDR3 in amino acids: CASSLGRAGDTQYF. In nucleotides, the CDR3 is TGCGCCAGCAGCTTGGGCCGCGCCGGAGATACGCAGTATTTT. The entire variable domain, with the rest obtained from reference TRBV5-1 and TRBJ2-3, is as follows: KAGVTQTPRYLIKTRGQQVTLSCSPISGHRSVSWYQQTPGQGLQFLFEYFSETQRNKGNFPGRFSGRQFSNSRSEMNVSTLELGDSALYLCASSLGRAGDTQYFGPGTRLTVL.

In its sample, this clone was seen once. This rearrangement joins TRBV6-4 to TRBJ2-1, with TRBD1 matching 7 bases. CDR3 length equals 16 residues. The ends lost 0 bases at V and 2 bases at J; junction bases unmatched: 4. CDR1 and CDR2 (germline): MRHNA, SNTAGT. The CDR3 bases are TGTGCCAGCAGTGACTCGGACAGGACTCCCTACAATGAGCAGTTCTTC. It translates to CASSDSDRTPYNEQFF.

This clone has only a few counts. The rearrangement joins TRBV9 to TRBJ2-7, with a tentative D call TRBD1 (6 bases). Germline V lookup: CDR1 SGDLS, CDR2 YYNGEE. V gave up 0 bases and J gave up 6 bases, with 13 bases separating them. This CDR3 comprises 14 residues. The CDR3 region has the DNA TGTGCCAGCAGCGTAGCTACAGGCAGGGGCGAGCAGTACTTC. It encodes CASSVATGRGEQYF.

Only a few counts were recorded for this clone. The rearrangement uses TRBV7-9 and TRBJ2-1, with a weak D call TRBD1 (6 bases). CDR1 and CDR2 (germline): SEHNR, FQNEAQ (reference sequence). The CDR3 runs to 16 residues. The germline V and J ends were trimmed by 1 base and 4 bases, with 14 bases remaining between them. As DNA, the CDR3 is TGTGCCAGCAGCTTAGACCCAGGGCAGGGGTACAATGAGCAGTTCTTC. Protein: CASSLDPGQGYNEQFF.

The chain carries TRBV7-9 and TRBJ1-2, with a weak D call TRBD1 (5 bases). Germline V gene lookup returns CDR1 SEHNR and CDR2 FQNEAQ (reference sequence). There are 15 residues in the CDR3. Trimming pared 0 bases from V and 2 bases from J, leaving 10 bases between. CDR3 protein: CASSLAQAQNYGYTF. DNA for the CDR3: TGTGCCAGCAGCTTAGCACAGGCCCAGAACTATGGCTACACCTTC.

This chain uses TRBV7-2 with TRBJ2-4; maybe TRBD2 (5 bases). V dropped 5 bases and J dropped 7 bases, with 15 bases sitting between them. Germline V CDR1 and CDR2: SGHTA, FQGNSA. The CDR3 has 14 residues. CDR3: CASSNSRAENIQYF. The CDR3 DNA sequence: TGTGCCAGCAGCAATAGTCGAGCGGAGAACATTCAGTACTTC.